These T cell receptor beta chains were read from a single sample in a study of glioma-infiltrating T cells. TCRdb used MiXCR to reprocess the multiplex PCR reads, holding one entry per CDR3 protein. The sample has around 350,000 distinct CDR3 sequences; about two fifths are singletons. Sequencing input: glioma tissue, nonneoplastic brain tissue, or PBMCs (not recorded which). The origin of the receptors is a human donor with low-grade glioma or glioblastoma, undergoing nonglioma brain surgery, or in good health (not recorded which). The CDR3 runs from the conserved cysteine through the conserved F or W. D genes are given only for firm matches. Clone size is not always given. Where it is, it says once, few, many or a class for expanded clones.

clone_size: NA
v_call: TRBV18
j_call: TRBJ2-4
d_call: NA
cdr3_length: 14
cdr3_nt: TGTGCCAGCTCAGGACTCCCCGGGCAAAACATTCAGTACTTC
cdr3_aa: CASSGLPGQNIQYF

clone_size: few
v_call: TRBV7-2
j_call: TRBJ1-3
d_call: NA
cdr3_length: 14
cdr3_nt: TGTGCCAGCAGCTTGGGGGCGGCTGGAAACACCATATATTTT
cdr3_aa: CASSLGAAGNTIYF

clone_size: few
v_call: TRBV7-2
j_call: TRBJ1-1
d_call: NA
cdr3_length: 13
cdr3_nt: TGTGCCAGCAGATCCGGAGGGAACACTGAAGCTTTCTTT
cdr3_aa: CASRSGGNTEAFF

clone_size: NA
v_call: TRBV12-3/TRBV12-4
j_call: TRBJ1-1
d_call: NA
cdr3_length: 16
cdr3_nt: TGTGCCAGCAGTTTAGAGGGCAGAGCGATGAACACTGAAGCTTTCTTT
cdr3_aa: CASSLEGRAMNTEAFF

clone_size: many
v_call: TRBV28
j_call: TRBJ1-5
d_call: NA
cdr3_length: 16
cdr3_nt: TGTGCCAGCAGTCCCCCGGGAGGGAGGGTCAATCAGCCCCAGCATTTT
cdr3_aa: CASSPPGGRVNQPQHF

clone_size: many
v_call: TRBV4-2
j_call: TRBJ1-2
d_call: NA
cdr3_length: 14
cdr3_nt: TGTGCCAGCAGCCCTCGCGGAGGGTCCTATGGCTACACCTTC
cdr3_aa: CASSPRGGSYGYTF

clone_size: NA
v_call: TRBV5-1
j_call: TRBJ2-7
d_call: TRBD2
cdr3_length: 16
cdr3_nt: TGCGCCAGCAGCTTGGCCCGGGGAGGGGTCATCTACGAGCAGTACTTC
cdr3_aa: CASSLARGGVIYEQYF

clone_size: few
v_call: TRBV24-1
j_call: TRBJ2-7
d_call: NA
cdr3_length: 16
cdr3_nt: TGTGCCACCAGTGATCATCGACAGAGAGGAAGCTACGAGCAGTACTTC
cdr3_aa: CATSDHRQRGSYEQYF

clone_size: many
v_call: TRBV6-2/TRBV6-3
j_call: TRBJ1-5
d_call: TRBD1
cdr3_length: 16
cdr3_nt: TGTGCCAGCAGTTACCCGGGACAGGCCCCCAGTCAGCCCCAGCATTTT
cdr3_aa: CASSYPGQAPSQPQHF

clone_size: few
v_call: TRBV28
j_call: TRBJ2-7
d_call: NA
cdr3_length: 15
cdr3_nt: TGTGCCAGCAGTACAAGACAGGAGGAGTCCTACGAGCAGTACTTC
cdr3_aa: CASSTRQEESYEQYF

clone_size: NA
v_call: TRBV7-2
j_call: TRBJ2-3
d_call: NA
cdr3_length: 14
cdr3_nt: TGTGCCAGCAGCTTAGCGGGGCGGACCCATACGCAGTATTTT
cdr3_aa: CASSLAGRTHTQYF

clone_size: NA
v_call: TRBV4-1
j_call: TRBJ2-5
d_call: NA
cdr3_length: 17
cdr3_nt: TGCGCCAGCAGCCAAGATGACCAGGGGAGCCTCTTTGAGACCCAGTACTTC
cdr3_aa: CASSQDDQGSLFETQYF

clone_size: many
v_call: TRBV6-1
j_call: TRBJ2-1
d_call: NA
cdr3_length: 15
cdr3_nt: TGTGCCAGCAGCTACGGACCATCAGGGGTAGGGGAGCAGTTCTTC
cdr3_aa: CASSYGPSGVGEQFF

clone_size: NA
v_call: TRBV3-1
j_call: TRBJ2-5
d_call: NA
cdr3_length: 15
cdr3_nt: TGTGCCAGCAGCCAAGTGGGGAGACGCGGAGAGACCCAGTACTTC
cdr3_aa: CASSQVGRRGETQYF

clone_size: few
v_call: TRBV27
j_call: TRBJ2-7
d_call: TRBD2
cdr3_length: 17
cdr3_nt: TGTGCCAGCAGTTTATGGGTTAGCGGGAAAGGGTCCTACGAGCAGTACTTC
cdr3_aa: CASSLWVSGKGSYEQYF

clone_size: NA
v_call: TRBV7-3
j_call: TRBJ2-1
d_call: TRBD1
cdr3_length: 15
cdr3_nt: TGTGCCAGCAGCTTGTCGGGACAGGGATACAATGAGCAGTTCTTC
cdr3_aa: CASSLSGQGYNEQFF

clone_size: many
v_call: TRBV27
j_call: TRBJ1-1
d_call: TRBD1
cdr3_length: 15
cdr3_nt: TGTGCCAGCAGTTCGACAGGGATGAGGGACACTGAAGCTTTCTTT
cdr3_aa: CASSSTGMRDTEAFF

clone_size: NA
v_call: TRBV20-1
j_call: TRBJ2-5
d_call: TRBD2
cdr3_length: 13
cdr3_nt: TGCAGTTGCCCCGGGACTACCCAAGAGACCCAGTACTTC
cdr3_aa: CSCPGTTQETQYF

clone_size: few
v_call: TRBV4-3
j_call: TRBJ2-7
d_call: NA
cdr3_length: 14
cdr3_nt: TGCGCCAGCAGCCAAGTTTCAGGCTCCTACGAGCAGTACTTC
cdr3_aa: CASSQVSGSYEQYF

clone_size: few
v_call: TRBV24-1
j_call: TRBJ2-3
d_call: TRBD1
cdr3_length: 15
cdr3_nt: TGTGCCACCAGTGTAGGGGGCGAAGGCACAGATACGCAGTATTTT
cdr3_aa: CATSVGGEGTDTQYF

clone_size: NA
v_call: TRBV6-6
j_call: TRBJ2-7
d_call: TRBD1
cdr3_length: 14
cdr3_nt: TGTGCCAGCAGGCGCGGACAGGGAAAGTACCAGCAGTACTTC
cdr3_aa: CASRRGQGKYQQYF

clone_size: NA
v_call: TRBV7-2
j_call: TRBJ1-3
d_call: NA
cdr3_length: 13
cdr3_nt: TGTGCCAGCAGCTTCCGAACTGGAAACACCATATATTTT
cdr3_aa: CASSFRTGNTIYF

clone_size: few
v_call: TRBV7-9
j_call: TRBJ2-3
d_call: NA
cdr3_length: 14
cdr3_nt: TGTGCCAGCAGCTTAGTTAGCGCCACAGATACGCAGTATTTT
cdr3_aa: CASSLVSATDTQYF

clone_size: many
v_call: TRBV27
j_call: TRBJ2-1
d_call: NA
cdr3_length: 13
cdr3_nt: TGTGCCAGCAGTCTGGCAGGGGTAAATGAGCAGTTCTTC
cdr3_aa: CASSLAGVNEQFF

clone_size: many
v_call: TRBV28
j_call: TRBJ2-7
d_call: NA
cdr3_length: 12
cdr3_nt: TGTGCCAGCAGCCAAGGGACGTACGAGCAGTACTTC
cdr3_aa: CASSQGTYEQYF

clone_size: NA
v_call: TRBV9
j_call: TRBJ2-1
d_call: NA
cdr3_length: 13
cdr3_nt: TGTGCCAGCAGCGTAGGCGTGTCTAATGAGCAGTTCTTC
cdr3_aa: CASSVGVSNEQFF

clone_size: few
v_call: TRBV5-4
j_call: TRBJ2-1
d_call: TRBD1
cdr3_length: 16
cdr3_nt: TGTGCCAGCAGCAGGGACAGGGGGAGCTCCTACAATGAGCAGTTCTTC
cdr3_aa: CASSRDRGSSYNEQFF

clone_size: NA
v_call: TRBV7-9
j_call: TRBJ2-7
d_call: TRBD2
cdr3_length: 15
cdr3_nt: TGTGCCAGCAGCTCCCTTAGCGGGAGGGCCTACGAGCAGTACTTC
cdr3_aa: CASSSLSGRAYEQYF

clone_size: NA
v_call: TRBV5-4
j_call: TRBJ1-6
d_call: NA
cdr3_length: 14
cdr3_nt: TGTGCCAGCAGCTTGGACAGGAAGAATTCACCACTCCACTTT
cdr3_aa: CASSLDRKNSPLHF

clone_size: few
v_call: TRBV27
j_call: TRBJ2-7
d_call: NA
cdr3_length: 16
cdr3_nt: TGTGCCAGCAGTTATCCCAGGGGGACTAGCTCCTACGAGCAGTACTTC
cdr3_aa: CASSYPRGTSSYEQYF

clone_size: few
v_call: TRBV20-1
j_call: TRBJ2-7
d_call: NA
cdr3_length: 14
cdr3_nt: TGCAGTGCTACCGGCCCCCGACCCTCCTACGAGCAGTACTTC
cdr3_aa: CSATGPRPSYEQYF

clone_size: few
v_call: TRBV7-2
j_call: TRBJ2-7
d_call: NA
cdr3_length: 13
cdr3_nt: TGTGCCAGCAGCTTACCGCCCTTCTACGAGCAGTACTTC
cdr3_aa: CASSLPPFYEQYF

clone_size: NA
v_call: TRBV11-1
j_call: TRBJ2-5
d_call: NA
cdr3_length: 12
cdr3_nt: TGTGCCAGCGCTAACCCTGAGGAGACCCAGTACTTC
cdr3_aa: CASANPEETQYF

clone_size: NA
v_call: TRBV7-7
j_call: TRBJ1-4
d_call: NA
cdr3_length: 14
cdr3_nt: TGTGCTAGCAGCCGTCATTGGGGTTTTGAAAAACTGTTTTTT
cdr3_aa: CASSRHWGFEKLFF

clone_size: many
v_call: TRBV6-1
j_call: TRBJ1-3
d_call: NA
cdr3_length: 14
cdr3_nt: TGTGCCAGCAGCCCAGGGAGATCTGGAAACACCATATATTTT
cdr3_aa: CASSPGRSGNTIYF

clone_size: few
v_call: TRBV20-1
j_call: TRBJ1-5
d_call: TRBD1
cdr3_length: 14
cdr3_nt: TGCAGTGCTCTGGACAGGGGGCGAAATCAGCCCCAGCATTTT
cdr3_aa: CSALDRGRNQPQHF

clone_size: NA
v_call: TRBV7-9
j_call: TRBJ1-1
d_call: NA
cdr3_length: 12
cdr3_nt: TGTGCCAGCAGCTTCCCGAACACTGAAGCTTTCTTT
cdr3_aa: CASSFPNTEAFF

clone_size: NA
v_call: TRBV7-2
j_call: TRBJ1-1
d_call: NA
cdr3_length: 14
cdr3_nt: TGTGCCAGCAGCTTAGACGGGTTTGTAACTGAAGCTTTCTTT
cdr3_aa: CASSLDGFVTEAFF

clone_size: few
v_call: TRBV12-3/TRBV12-4
j_call: TRBJ1-3
d_call: NA
cdr3_length: 16
cdr3_nt: TGTGCCAGCAGGGCCCACTATATGAGCTCTGGAAACACCATATATTTT
cdr3_aa: CASRAHYMSSGNTIYF

clone_size: NA
v_call: TRBV4-2
j_call: TRBJ2-7
d_call: TRBD1
cdr3_length: 15
cdr3_nt: TGTGCCAGCAGCCTAGGCAGGGGGCTTTCCCCCGAGGAGTACTTC
cdr3_aa: CASSLGRGLSPEEYF

clone_size: NA
v_call: TRBV20-1
j_call: TRBJ2-7
d_call: TRBD2
cdr3_length: 17
cdr3_nt: TGCAGTGCTAGAGTCAGTCTAGCGGGAGGGTACCCCTACGAGCAGTACTTC
cdr3_aa: CSARVSLAGGYPYEQYF

clone_size: few
v_call: TRBV6-1
j_call: TRBJ2-1
d_call: NA
cdr3_length: 12
cdr3_nt: TGTGCCAGCAGTCCAGGGGTCGATGAGCAGTTCTTC
cdr3_aa: CASSPGVDEQFF

clone_size: NA
v_call: TRBV7-2
j_call: TRBJ1-3
d_call: NA
cdr3_length: 14
cdr3_nt: TGTGCCAGCAGCTTGGCCCAGTCACGAAACACCATATATTTT
cdr3_aa: CASSLAQSRNTIYF

clone_size: NA
v_call: TRBV20-1
j_call: TRBJ2-1
d_call: TRBD1
cdr3_length: 13
cdr3_nt: TGCAGTGCTGGGCAGGACAGGTACAATGAGCAGTTCTTC
cdr3_aa: CSAGQDRYNEQFF

clone_size: NA
v_call: TRBV7-2
j_call: TRBJ1-6
d_call: NA
cdr3_length: 14
cdr3_nt: TGCGCCAGCACCGACGGTCTAGGGAATTCACCCCTCCACTTT
cdr3_aa: CASTDGLGNSPLHF

clone_size: NA
v_call: TRBV7-2
j_call: TRBJ1-1
d_call: TRBD1
cdr3_length: 16
cdr3_nt: TGTGCCAGCAGCCAGGGACAGTTCGACATGAACACTGAAGCTTTCTTT
cdr3_aa: CASSQGQFDMNTEAFF

clone_size: few
v_call: TRBV28
j_call: TRBJ1-5
d_call: NA
cdr3_length: 15
cdr3_nt: TGTGCCAGCAGTTTCAGGCCCACCGTGTATCAGCCCCAGCATTTT
cdr3_aa: CASSFRPTVYQPQHF

clone_size: NA
v_call: TRBV19
j_call: TRBJ1-1
d_call: TRBD1
cdr3_length: 14
cdr3_nt: TGTGCCAGTAGTCCCTGGACAGGGGGCACTGAAGCTTTCTTT
cdr3_aa: CASSPWTGGTEAFF

clone_size: NA
v_call: TRBV20-1
j_call: TRBJ1-3
d_call: NA
cdr3_length: 15
cdr3_nt: TGCAGTGCTAGCGATGCTAGCACCTCTGGAAACACCATATATTTT
cdr3_aa: CSASDASTSGNTIYF

clone_size: few
v_call: TRBV28
j_call: TRBJ2-3
d_call: NA
cdr3_length: 15
cdr3_nt: TGTGCCAGCAGCCCGGGACACTCTAGCACAGATACGCAGTATTTT
cdr3_aa: CASSPGHSSTDTQYF

clone_size: NA
v_call: TRBV19
j_call: TRBJ1-2
d_call: TRBD1
cdr3_length: 15
cdr3_nt: TGTGCCAGCTCACCCTCCGGGACAGGGGCCTATGGCTACACCTTC
cdr3_aa: CASSPSGTGAYGYTF

clone_size: many
v_call: TRBV27
j_call: TRBJ2-5
d_call: TRBD2
cdr3_length: 15
cdr3_nt: TGTGCCAGCAGTTACCAAAGACTAGCGGGAGAGACCCAGTACTTC
cdr3_aa: CASSYQRLAGETQYF

clone_size: few
v_call: TRBV24-1
j_call: TRBJ2-1
d_call: TRBD2
cdr3_length: 16
cdr3_nt: TGTGCCACCAGTGACCCTTTAGCGGGAGGTTACAATGAGCAGTTCTTC
cdr3_aa: CATSDPLAGGYNEQFF

clone_size: many
v_call: TRBV6-2/TRBV6-3
j_call: TRBJ1-1
d_call: NA
cdr3_length: 16
cdr3_nt: TGTGCCAGCAGCGAAATGGGTGGAGTTATGAACACTGAAGCTTTCTTT
cdr3_aa: CASSEMGGVMNTEAFF

clone_size: NA
v_call: TRBV7-3
j_call: TRBJ1-1
d_call: TRBD1
cdr3_length: 15
cdr3_nt: TGTGCCAGCAGCTTAACGGGACAGCCGAACACTGAAGCTTTCTTT
cdr3_aa: CASSLTGQPNTEAFF

clone_size: many
v_call: TRBV27
j_call: TRBJ1-6
d_call: NA
cdr3_length: 13
cdr3_nt: TGTGCCAGCAGTTGGGCGCGGAATTCACCCCTCCACTTT
cdr3_aa: CASSWARNSPLHF

clone_size: NA
v_call: TRBV4-1
j_call: TRBJ2-1
d_call: NA
cdr3_length: 16
cdr3_nt: TGCGCCAGCAGCCACTTAGGGGGGATCGGCTACAATGAGCAGTTCTTC
cdr3_aa: CASSHLGGIGYNEQFF

clone_size: many
v_call: TRBV15
j_call: TRBJ1-1
d_call: NA
cdr3_length: 15
cdr3_nt: TGTGCCACCAGCAGAGTCGAGAGCCTGAACACTGAAGCTTTCTTT
cdr3_aa: CATSRVESLNTEAFF

clone_size: NA
v_call: TRBV11-2
j_call: TRBJ2-3
d_call: NA
cdr3_length: 13
cdr3_nt: TGTGCCAGCAGCTCCGGGGGTTGGGGGGCGCAGTATTTT
cdr3_aa: CASSSGGWGAQYF